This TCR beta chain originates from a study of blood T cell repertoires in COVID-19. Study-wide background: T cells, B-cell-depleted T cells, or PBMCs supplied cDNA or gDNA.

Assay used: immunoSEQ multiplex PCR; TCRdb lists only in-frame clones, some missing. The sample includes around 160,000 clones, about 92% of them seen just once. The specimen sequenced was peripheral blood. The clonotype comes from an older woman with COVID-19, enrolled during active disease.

The CDR3 nucleotides are TGTGCCAGCAGACGTCTAGCCGGTGAGCAGTTCTTC. As protein: CASRRLAGEQFF. The chain employs TRBV6-5 and TRBJ2-1, with D perhaps TRBD2 (5 bases). The CDR3 consists of 12 residues. V was cut by 6 bases and J by 9 bases, with 12 bases left in between. Germline CDR1 and CDR2: MNHEY and SVGAGI.